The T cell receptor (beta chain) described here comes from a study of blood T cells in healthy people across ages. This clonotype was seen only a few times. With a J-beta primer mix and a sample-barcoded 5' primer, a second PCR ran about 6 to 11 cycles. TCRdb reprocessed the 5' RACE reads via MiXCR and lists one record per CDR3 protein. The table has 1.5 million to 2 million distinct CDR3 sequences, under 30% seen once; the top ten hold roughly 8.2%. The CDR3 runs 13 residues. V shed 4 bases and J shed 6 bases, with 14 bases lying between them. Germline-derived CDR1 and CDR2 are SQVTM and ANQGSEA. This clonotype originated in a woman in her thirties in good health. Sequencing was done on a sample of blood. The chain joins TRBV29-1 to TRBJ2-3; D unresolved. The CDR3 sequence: CSVVTFSSDTQYF. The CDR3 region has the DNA TGCAGCGTTGTTACTTTTTCATCCGATACGCAGTATTTT.